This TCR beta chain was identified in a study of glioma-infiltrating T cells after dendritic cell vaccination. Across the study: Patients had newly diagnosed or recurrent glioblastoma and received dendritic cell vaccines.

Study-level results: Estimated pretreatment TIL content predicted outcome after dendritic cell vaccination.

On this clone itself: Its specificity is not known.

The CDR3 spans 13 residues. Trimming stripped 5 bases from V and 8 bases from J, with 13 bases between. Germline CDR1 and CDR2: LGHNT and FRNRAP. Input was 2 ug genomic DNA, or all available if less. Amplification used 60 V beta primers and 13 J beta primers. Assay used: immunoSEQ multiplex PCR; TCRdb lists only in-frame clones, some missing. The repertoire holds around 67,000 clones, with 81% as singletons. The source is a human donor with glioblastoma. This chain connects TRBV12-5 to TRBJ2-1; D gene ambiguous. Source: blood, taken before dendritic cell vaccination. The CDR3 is CASGPLPGDEQFF. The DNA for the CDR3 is TGTGCTAGTGGTCCACTTCCCGGAGATGAGCAGTTCTTC.